Listed here are 19 T cell receptor beta chains from one sample, sequenced in a study of brain T cells in children with intractable seizures (dated by TCRdb to the early 2020s). Library creation used the immunoSEQ multiplex PCR assay. Not all clones reach the TCRdb copy of this immuneACCESS table, which keeps in-frame sequences only. Checked studies attribute under half of the gap to unresolved V genes and leave the rest unexplained. Across this sample there are about 320,000 clones, with approximately 93% seen only once. The ten top clones hold roughly 5.7% of the sample. Per the publication, the time point label means: blood from clinic visit 5 months post-surgery; TSC patient then seizure free. The sequencing here drew on peripheral blood, taken less than 6 months after surgery. The receptors come from a boy under two years old with tuberous sclerosis and intractable seizures.

This chain links TRBV27 with TRBJ1-1; no clear D. The CDR3 extends over 16 amino acids. Germline V lookup: CDR1 MNHEY, CDR2 SMNVEV (reference sequence). The germline V and J ends were trimmed by 3 bases and 0 bases, with 14 bases remaining between them. The CDR3 spells CASSLYFRNLNTEAFF. The CDR3 DNA reads TGTGCCAGCAGTTTGTATTTTAGAAACTTGAACACTGAAGCTTTCTTT.

CDR3 nucleotides: TGTGCCAGCAGCCGTACGGGACTCCTGGACAATGAGCAGTTCTTC. This translates into CASSRTGLLDNEQFF. V and J are TRBV13 and TRBJ2-1; D is possibly TRBD2 (6 bases). The V gene's germline CDR1 is PRHDT and CDR2 FYEKMQ (reference sequence). The CDR3 extends over 15 amino acids. With 5 bases removed from V and 5 bases from J, the gap between germline ends came to 16 bases.

The V call is TRBV2, the J call TRBJ1-2, with TRBD1 matching over 7 bases. In germline, CDR1 is SNHLY, CDR2 FYNNEI. V shed 3 bases and J 4 bases; nucleotides not matched to a gene: 5. This CDR3 is built from 14 residues. CDR3 in amino acids: CASSEQGTAYGYTF. CDR3 nucleotides: TGTGCCAGCAGTGAGCAGGGGACAGCCTATGGCTACACCTTC.

The chain is built from TRBV19 and TRBJ1-2, with TRBD1 as a possible D gene (6 bases). Per the germline V gene, CDR1 is LNHDA and CDR2 is SQIVND (reference sequence). The CDR3 runs 13 residues. V lost 7 bases and J 4 bases, leaving 13 bases between the germline ends. The CDR3 region has the DNA TGTGCCAGTAAGGGGGACGGGAGCTATGGCTACACCTTC. This sequence encodes CASKGDGSYGYTF.

This chain connects TRBV5-5 to TRBJ1-2; 7 bases line up with TRBD1. This CDR3 comprises 13 residues. Trimming removed 0 bases from V and 4 bases from J; junction bases left unmatched: 0. Germline V gives CDR1 SGHKS, CDR2 YYEKEE (reference sequence). The CDR3 protein is CASSLDRGYGYTF. Here the CDR3 DNA reads TGTGCCAGCAGCTTGGACAGGGGCTATGGCTACACCTTC.

V and J are TRBV27 and TRBJ1-1, with no clear D. V lost 0 bases and J 8 bases, leaving 7 bases between the germline ends. CDR3 size: 12 residues. Germline CDR1 and CDR2: MNHEY and SMNVEV (reference sequence). The CDR3 reads CASSLSGREAFF. CDR3 coding DNA: TGTGCCAGCAGTTTATCGGGGAGAGAAGCTTTCTTT.

The chain combines TRBV5-6 with TRBJ1-1; D remains unclear. V shed 2 bases and J shed 1 base, with 6 bases lying between them. Germline V gene data show CDR1 as SGHDT and CDR2 as YYEEEE. The CDR3 runs to 13 residues. The CDR3 sequence is CASSFWGNTEAFF. CDR3 DNA: TGTGCCAGCAGCTTCTGGGGGAACACTGAAGCTTTCTTT. Looking up the rest from reference TRBV5-6 and TRBJ1-1 gives the full variable domain: DAGVTQSPTHLIKTRGQQVTLRCSPKSGHDTVSWYQQALGQGPQFIFQYYEEEERQRGNFPDRFSGHQFPNYSSELNVNALLLGDSALYLCASSFWGNTEAFFGQGTRLTVV.

V is TRBV23-1 and J is TRBJ1-1; unclear D gene. TRBV23-1 is an ORF; its function is uncertain. The CDR3 contains 12 residues. Trimming took off 3 bases at V and 5 bases at J, with 7 bases between the two ends. The CDR3 DNA reads as TGCGCCAGCAGTCAGGCAGGTACTGAAGCTTTCTTT. Translated: CASSQAGTEAFF.

The J gene is TRBJ2-5, the V gene TRBV25-1; D is unresolved. The germline CDR1 and CDR2 sequences are MGHDK and SYGVNS. The V and J ends lost 7 bases and 1 base respectively, with 10 bases between them. This CDR3 has 13 amino acids. DNA of the CDR3: TGTGCCAGCACCGACACTATCCAAGAGACCCAGTACTTC. The encoded protein is CASTDTIQETQYF.

This clone appeared once. This chain joins TRBV4-1 and TRBJ2-7, with D unresolved. Trimming took 3 bases from V and 3 from J, leaving 21 bases between them. CDR1 MGHRA and CDR2 YSYEKL come from the germline V gene. The length of the CDR3 is 17 residues. CDR3 DNA: TGCGCCAGCAGCCATCATCGACTCCTAAAGAAAGACTACGAGCAGTACTTC. Its translation: CASSHHRLLKKDYEQYF.

The chain has TRBV3-1 (or the pseudogene TRBV3-2) and TRBJ2-5; D not certain. The CDR3 length is 16 residues. In germline, CDR1 is LGHDT, CDR2 YNNKEL (reference sequence). The ends were cut back, 0 bases at V and 2 bases at J, with 13 bases in the middle. The CDR3 DNA reads as TGTGCCAGCAGCCAAGAGGGTCTGGGATCTCAAGAGACCCAGTACTTC. Its translation: CASSQEGLGSQETQYF.

CDR3 loop: CSASSGRPTSNEQFF. The CDR3, as DNA: TGCAGTGCTAGTTCCGGCCGTCCCACCAGTAATGAGCAGTTCTTC. The chain has TRBV20-1 and TRBJ2-1; unclear D gene. The CDR3 extends over 15 amino acids. Trimming took 3 bases from V and 7 from J, leaving 19 bases between them. Looked up from germline, CDR1 is DFQATT and CDR2 is SNEGSKA (reference sequence).

This sequence joins TRBV7-2 and TRBJ2-7; D is unresolved. The CDR3 covers 13 residues. Trimming cost V 2 bases and J 4 bases, with 9 bases left between them. Germline CDR1 is SGHTA and CDR2 is FQGNSA. CDR3 bases: TGTGCCAGCAGCTTACACGGGTTGTACGAGCAGTACTTC. Residues: CASSLHGLYEQYF.

V gene TRBV5-4 combines with J gene TRBJ2-1; the D call may be TRBD1 or TRBD2 (6 bases each). The CDR3 has 16 residues. The ends were cut back, 4 bases at V and 2 bases at J, with 16 bases in the middle. From germline, CDR1 is SGHNT and CDR2 YYREEE (reference sequence). CDR3 nucleotides: TGTGCCAGCAGCCATCCACAGGGAGGCCCCTACAATGAGCAGTTCTTC. Translating it yields CASSHPQGGPYNEQFF.

V is TRBV19 and J is TRBJ2-7; D gene ambiguous. CDR1 and CDR2 (germline): LNHDA, SQIVND (reference sequence). The CDR3 loop spans 13 amino acids. V lost 5 bases, J lost 3 bases, and 11 bases lay in between. CDR3 bases: TGTGCCAGTAGTCCCGGGTCGGACTACGAGCAGTACTTC. It codes for CASSPGSDYEQYF.

In this sample, this clone turned up once. The chain is built from TRBV30 and TRBJ1-2; perhaps TRBD1 as D (5 bases). The CDR3 spans 19 residues. Trimming shortened V by 0 bases and J by 0 bases, and 23 bases separated the two germline ends. Germline CDR1 and CDR2: GTSNPN and SVGIG (reference sequence). CDR3 coding DNA: TGTGCCTGGAGTGTTTTCGGGACTTCGCCTCTAAATACTAACTATGGCTACACCTTC. Protein sequence: CAWSVFGTSPLNTNYGYTF.

In this sample, this clone turned up a few times. J is TRBJ1-6 and V is TRBV7-3, with D tentatively TRBD1 (6 bases). The length of the CDR3 is 14 residues. V was cut by 2 bases and J by 6 bases, with 8 bases left in between. Germline V gene data show CDR1 as SGHTA and CDR2 as FQGTGA. Written as DNA, the CDR3 is TGTGCCAGCAGCTTAGGGGGCAGTAATTCACCCCTCCACTTT. This sequence encodes CASSLGGSNSPLHF. Full variable domain (missing parts from reference TRBV7-3 and TRBJ1-6): GAGVSQTPSNKVTEKGKYVELRCDPISGHTALYWYRQSLGQGPEFLIYFQGTGAADDSGLPNDRFFAVRPEGSVSTLKIQRTERGDSAVYLCASSLGGSNSPLHFGNGTRLTVT.

The chain couples TRBV6-2 or TRBV6-3 to TRBJ2-7; D unclear. The CDR3 runs 14 residues. Germline CDR1 is MNHEY and CDR2 is SVGEGT. V lost 2 bases, J lost 1 base, and 9 bases lay in between. The CDR3 reads CASSYRQVSYEQYF. DNA of the CDR3: TGTGCCAGCAGTTACCGGCAGGTTTCCTACGAGCAGTACTTC.

V is TRBV7-8 and J is TRBJ1-2; D possibly corresponds to TRBD1 (5 bases). The CDR3 totals 16 residues. Trimming left V 0 bases short and J 4 bases short, with 15 bases between. CDR1 is SGHVS, CDR2 FQNEAQ, per germline. CDR3 sequence reads: CASSLARWGDRYGYTF. The CDR3 DNA is TGTGCCAGCAGCTTAGCGCGATGGGGGGATCGCTATGGCTACACCTTC.